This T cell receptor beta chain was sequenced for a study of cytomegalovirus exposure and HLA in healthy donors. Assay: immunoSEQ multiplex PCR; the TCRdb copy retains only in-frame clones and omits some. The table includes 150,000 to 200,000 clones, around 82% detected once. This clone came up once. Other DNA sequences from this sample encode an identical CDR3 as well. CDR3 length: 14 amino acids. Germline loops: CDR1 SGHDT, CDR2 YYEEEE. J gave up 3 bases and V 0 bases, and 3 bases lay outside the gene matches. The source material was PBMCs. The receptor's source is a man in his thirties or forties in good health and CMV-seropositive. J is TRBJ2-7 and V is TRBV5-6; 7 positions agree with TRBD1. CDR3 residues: CASSLGTGIYEQYF. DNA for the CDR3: TGTGCCAGCAGCTTGGGGACAGGAATCTACGAGCAGTACTTC.